This T cell receptor beta chain emerged from a study of OX40 agonist ivuxolimab in advanced cancers. Background on the study: An agonistic anti-OX40 (CD134) antibody, ivuxolimab, was used to treat the patients.

The CDR3 is made up of 16 amino acids. Germline assignment: CDR1 LNHDA and CDR2 SQIVND (reference sequence). With 4 bases clipped from V and 0 bases from J, the junction kept 7 bases outside the gene matches. Regarding the study as a whole: CD4+ and CD8+ blood T cells expanded clonally by week 6 at 0.1 to 3.0 mg/kg.

Produced via immunoSEQ multiplex PCR; TCRdb's table is partial and in-frame only. The sample shows about 77,000 clones, 85% to 90% of them seen only once. Comment on this clone: Its antigen is unknown.

Source: CD4+ or CD8+ T cells sorted from blood, taken in a trial of the OX40 agonist ivuxolimab. The TCR sequence derives from an adult with an advanced solid tumor such as melanoma, head and neck, liver or kidney cancer. The genes are TRBV19 and TRBJ2-7, with TRBD1 matching 9 bases. The CDR3 sequence is CASSNPGQGSSYEQYF. The CDR3 nucleotides are TGTGCCAGTAGTAACCCCGGACAGGGGAGCTCCTACGAGCAGTACTTC.